The 7 T cell receptor beta chains given below trace back to one sample, sequenced in a study of molecular identifiers for immune sequencing clone quantification. TCRdb ran MiXCR on the PCR reads and lists one entry per CDR3 protein. In the table there are about 300,000 distinct CDR3 sequences, about a fifth of which are singletons. Sequencing input: naive CD8+ T cells from blood, with Jurkat cell RNA spiked in. As for subset: FACS-sorted CD8+CD4-CCR7+CD45RA+ naive T cells. Source of these receptors: a human donor in good health. Some libraries in this study had Jurkat cell RNA spiked in.

Points on this clonotype: This may come from a read error, since a much larger clone is one base off. The V call is TRBV13, the J call TRBJ1-2, with D possibly matching TRBD1 (5 bases). This CDR3 is built from 14 residues. In germline, CDR1 is PRHDT, CDR2 FYEKMQ (reference sequence). For the CDR3, the DNA is TGTGCCGGCAGCTTAGATGGGGGGAGTCGTGGCTACACCTTC. Its protein product is CAGSLDGGSRGYTF.

This clonotype turned up a few times. The rearrangement uses TRBV27 and TRBJ1-5, with D maybe TRBD1 (5 bases). The V end lost 2 bases, the J end lost 6 bases, and 11 bases lay between the germline ends. This CDR3 has 14 amino acids. The germline gives CDR1 MNHEY, CDR2 SMNVEV (reference sequence). The CDR3 sequence: CASSLGGVTQPQHF. The CDR3 bases are TGTGCCAGCAGTTTAGGGGGGGTCACTCAGCCCCAGCATTTT.

Comments on this clonotype: This may be a read error: a much more frequent sequence differs by one nucleotide. The chain links TRBV6-5 to TRBJ2-1, with 10 nucleotides matching TRBD2. Germline V CDR1 and CDR2: MNHEY, SVGAGI. This CDR3 spans 15 amino acids. With V trimmed by 4 bases and J by 3 bases, 3 bases remained unmatched. This CDR3 is CASSCGTSVYNEQFF. The CDR3 DNA sequence: TGTGCCAGCAGTTGCGGGACTAGCGTCTACAATGAGCAGTTCTTC.

This clonotype appeared many times. The chain combines TRBV19 with TRBJ2-3; D possibly corresponds to TRBD1 (6 bases). Looked up from germline, CDR1 is LNHDA and CDR2 is SQIVND (reference sequence). This CDR3 has 15 residues. V gave up 6 bases and J gave up 1 base, with 14 bases separating them. The CDR3 spells CASSGDTQRTDTQYF. DNA of the CDR3: TGTGCCAGTAGCGGGGACACCCAACGCACAGATACGCAGTATTTT.

The chain employs TRBV12-5 and TRBJ2-7, with 8 positions matching TRBD1. From germline, CDR1 is LGHNT and CDR2 FRNRAP. The CDR3 totals 18 residues. With V trimmed by 5 bases and J by 0 bases, 15 bases remained unmatched. CDR3 amino acids: CASGPFPTGQGYSYEQYF. The CDR3 DNA reads TGTGCTAGTGGTCCCTTCCCCACCGGACAGGGCTACTCCTACGAGCAGTACTTC.

Ten or more counts support this clonotype. The chain links TRBV6-1 to TRBJ1-1, with unresolved D. The germline V gene has CDR1 MNHNS and CDR2 SASEGT. The CDR3 spans 13 residues. V was cut by 1 base and J by 7 bases, with 10 bases left in between. The CDR3 region has the DNA TGTGCCAGCAGTGAAGTGGGTGTAAATGAAGCTTTCTTT. This sequence encodes CASSEVGVNEAFF.

This clonotype was detected many times. This chain connects TRBV6-2 or TRBV6-3 to TRBJ2-3, with a weak D call TRBD1 (6 bases). The CDR3 sequence is 16 residues long. Trimming shortened V by 6 bases and J by 0 bases, and 16 bases separated the two germline ends. CDR1 MNHEY and CDR2 SVGEGT come from the germline V gene. Here the CDR3 reads CASRGAATWSTDTQYF. The DNA of the CDR3 is TGTGCCAGCAGGGGGGCGGCTACCTGGAGCACAGATACGCAGTATTTT.